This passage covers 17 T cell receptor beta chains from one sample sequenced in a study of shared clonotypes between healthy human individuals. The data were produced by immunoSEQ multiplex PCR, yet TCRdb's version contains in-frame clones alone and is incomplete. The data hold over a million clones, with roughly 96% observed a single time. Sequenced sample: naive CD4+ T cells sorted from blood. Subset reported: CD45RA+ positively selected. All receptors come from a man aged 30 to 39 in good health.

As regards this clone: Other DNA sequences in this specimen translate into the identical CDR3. CDR3 DNA sequence: TGTGCCAGTAGTATAGTCGGGTCCTACGAGCAGTACTTC. It is translated as CASSIVGSYEQYF. The chain uses TRBV19 and TRBJ2-7; D is unclear. The germline gives CDR1 LNHDA, CDR2 SQIVND (reference sequence). Trimming removed 1 base from V and 1 base from J, with 5 bases in between. The CDR3 extends over 13 amino acids.

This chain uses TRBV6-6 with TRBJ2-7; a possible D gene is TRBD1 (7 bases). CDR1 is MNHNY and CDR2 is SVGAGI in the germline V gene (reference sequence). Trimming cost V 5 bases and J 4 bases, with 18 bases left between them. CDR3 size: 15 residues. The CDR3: CASSSWGDSFYEQYF. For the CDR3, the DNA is TGTGCCAGCAGTAGCTGGGGGGACAGTTTTTACGAGCAGTACTTC.

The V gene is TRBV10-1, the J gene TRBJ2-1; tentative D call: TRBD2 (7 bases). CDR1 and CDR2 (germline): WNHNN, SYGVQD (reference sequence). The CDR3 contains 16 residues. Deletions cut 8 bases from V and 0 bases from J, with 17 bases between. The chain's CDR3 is CASLVGGRLSYNEQFF. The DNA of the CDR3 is TGCGCCAGCCTTGTGGGGGGGCGACTCTCCTACAATGAGCAGTTCTTC.

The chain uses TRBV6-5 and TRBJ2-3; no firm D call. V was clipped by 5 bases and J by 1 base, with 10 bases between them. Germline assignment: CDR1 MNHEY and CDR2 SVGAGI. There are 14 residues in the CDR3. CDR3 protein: CASSPFAGTDTQYF. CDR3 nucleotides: TGTGCCAGCAGTCCGTTCGCGGGCACAGATACGCAGTATTTT.

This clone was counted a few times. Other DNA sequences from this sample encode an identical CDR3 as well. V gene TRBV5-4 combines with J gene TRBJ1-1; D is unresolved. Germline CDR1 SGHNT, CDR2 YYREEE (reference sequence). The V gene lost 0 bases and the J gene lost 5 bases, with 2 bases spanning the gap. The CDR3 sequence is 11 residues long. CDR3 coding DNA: TGTGCCAGCAGCTTGGGTACTGAAGCTTTCTTT. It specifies CASSLGTEAFF.

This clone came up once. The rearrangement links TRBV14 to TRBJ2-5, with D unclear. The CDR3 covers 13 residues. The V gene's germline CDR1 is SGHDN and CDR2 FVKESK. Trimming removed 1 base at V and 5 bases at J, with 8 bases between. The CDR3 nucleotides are TGTGCCAGCAGCCAAGGGTTGGTCGAGACCCAGTACTTC. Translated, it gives CASSQGLVETQYF.

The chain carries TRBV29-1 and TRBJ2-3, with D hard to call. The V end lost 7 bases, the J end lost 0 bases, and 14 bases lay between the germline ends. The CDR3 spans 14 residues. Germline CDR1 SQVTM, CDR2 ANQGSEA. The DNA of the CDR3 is TGCAGCGCCCTTGAGGTGGCTAGCACAGATACGCAGTATTTT. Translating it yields CSALEVASTDTQYF.

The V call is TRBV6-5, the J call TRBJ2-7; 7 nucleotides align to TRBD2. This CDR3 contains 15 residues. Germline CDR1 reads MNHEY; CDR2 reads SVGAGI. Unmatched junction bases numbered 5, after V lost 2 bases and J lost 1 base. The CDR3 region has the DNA TGTGCCAGCAGTTACGGCGGGAGAGGGTCCTACGAGCAGTACTTC. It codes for CASSYGGRGSYEQYF.

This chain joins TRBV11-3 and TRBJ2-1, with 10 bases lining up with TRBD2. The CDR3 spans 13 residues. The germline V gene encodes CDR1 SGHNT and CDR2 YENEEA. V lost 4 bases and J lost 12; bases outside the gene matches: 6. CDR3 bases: TGTGCCAGCAGCTCCCAGTTAGCGGGAGGGCAGTTCTTC. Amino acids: CASSSQLAGGQFF.

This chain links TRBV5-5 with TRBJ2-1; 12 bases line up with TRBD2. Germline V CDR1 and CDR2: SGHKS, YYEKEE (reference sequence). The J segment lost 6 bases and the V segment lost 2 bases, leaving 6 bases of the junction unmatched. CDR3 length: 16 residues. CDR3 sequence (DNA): TGTGCCAGCAGCTTCACAGGACTAGCGGGAAGCAATGAGCAGTTCTTC. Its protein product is CASSFTGLAGSNEQFF.

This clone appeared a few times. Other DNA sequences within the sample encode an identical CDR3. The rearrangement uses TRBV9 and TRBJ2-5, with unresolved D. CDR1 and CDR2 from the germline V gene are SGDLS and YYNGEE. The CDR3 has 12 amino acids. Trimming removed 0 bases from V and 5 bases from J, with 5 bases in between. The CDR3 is CASSVVGETQYF. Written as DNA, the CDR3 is TGTGCCAGCAGCGTAGTCGGGGAGACCCAGTACTTC.

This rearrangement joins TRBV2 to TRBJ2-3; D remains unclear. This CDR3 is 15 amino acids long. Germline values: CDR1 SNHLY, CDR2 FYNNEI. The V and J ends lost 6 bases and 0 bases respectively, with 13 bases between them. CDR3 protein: CASSRGPSSTDTQYF. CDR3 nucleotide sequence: TGTGCCAGCAGCCGAGGACCCTCCAGCACAGATACGCAGTATTTT.

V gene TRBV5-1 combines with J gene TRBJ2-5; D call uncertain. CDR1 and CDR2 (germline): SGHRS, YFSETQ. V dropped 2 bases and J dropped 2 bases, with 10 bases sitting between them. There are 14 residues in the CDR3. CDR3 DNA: TGCGCCAGCAGCTTAAACGGGCCACAAGAGACCCAGTACTTC. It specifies CASSLNGPQETQYF.

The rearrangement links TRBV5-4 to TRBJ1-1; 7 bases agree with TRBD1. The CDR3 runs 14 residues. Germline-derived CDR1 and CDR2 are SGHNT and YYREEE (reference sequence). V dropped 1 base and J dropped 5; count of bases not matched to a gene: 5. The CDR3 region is CASSLLGQMTEAFF. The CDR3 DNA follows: TGTGCCAGCAGCTTGTTGGGACAGATGACTGAAGCTTTCTTT.

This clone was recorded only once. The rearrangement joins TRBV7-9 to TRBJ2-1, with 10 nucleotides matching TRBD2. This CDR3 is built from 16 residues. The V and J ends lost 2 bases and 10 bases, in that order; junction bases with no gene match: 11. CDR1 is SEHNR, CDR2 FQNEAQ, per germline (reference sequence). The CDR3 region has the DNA TGTGCCAGCAGCTTAACCGGACTAGCGGACTTCTGGGAGCAGTTCTTC. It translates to CASSLTGLADFWEQFF.

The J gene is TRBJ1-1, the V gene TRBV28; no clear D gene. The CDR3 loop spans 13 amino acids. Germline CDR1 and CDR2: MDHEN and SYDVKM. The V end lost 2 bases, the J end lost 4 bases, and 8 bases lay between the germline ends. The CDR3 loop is CASSLAVGTEAFF. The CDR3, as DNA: TGTGCCAGCAGTTTAGCGGTGGGCACTGAAGCTTTCTTT.

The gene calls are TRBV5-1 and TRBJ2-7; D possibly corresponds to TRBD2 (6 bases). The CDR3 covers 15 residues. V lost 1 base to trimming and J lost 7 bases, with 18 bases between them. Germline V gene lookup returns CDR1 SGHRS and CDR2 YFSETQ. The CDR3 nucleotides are TGCGCCAGCAGCTTGAACGGCGGGACCTTTGGGGAGCAGTACTTC. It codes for CASSLNGGTFGEQYF.